This record covers a single T cell receptor (beta chain). The antigen this receptor binds is unknown. Base qualities are not at hand, and no much larger clone is one base apart. Library generation was performed with the immunoSEQ multiplex PCR assay. TCRdb carries this immuneACCESS record with in-frame sequences only. Its versions omit some clonotypes, under half of them owing to an unresolved V gene in the studies checked, with the rest unexplained. The sample table contains about 160,000 clones; only one count was recorded for roughly 94% of them. The ten largest clones represent 14% of the sample. The sample originates from a study of control samples from healthy donors and cancer patients (dated by TCRdb to the early 2020s). The trim is 0 bases for V and 6 bases for J, with a gap of 6 bases between the germline ends. The germline V gene yields MNHEY for CDR1 and SVGEGT for CDR2. Its CDR3 holds 13 amino acids, cysteine through phenylalanine. Only CDR3 DNA is held: 39 bases, read in frame from base 1.

The chain was built from TRBV6-2 or TRBV6-3 and TRBJ1-5; the D segment cannot be called with confidence. This clonotype originated in a man aged 55 to 70 with colorectal cancer. The sequenced sample was PBMCs. The CDR3 in this case is CASSYSRGQPQHF. The DNA is TGTGCCAGCAGTTACTCGAGAGGTCAGCCCCAGCATTTT.